Reported below is one TCR beta chain. Its antigen is undetermined. Germline V gene sequence: CDR1 SEHNR, CDR2 FQNEAQ (reference sequence). V lost 6 bases and J lost 8, with 26 bases in between. CDR3 length equals 17 residues. Assay used: immunoSEQ multiplex PCR; TCRdb lists only in-frame clones, some missing. This table has about 40,000 clones, about 87% appearing once. This sample was included in a study of T cells in narcolepsy. In the study overall: Enrolled donors included narcolepsy type 1 or type 2 patients and healthy controls. Broader study findings: Autoreactive clonotypes reportedly recurred in blood of same and different patients, not controls. HCRT-specific and TRIB2-specific autoreactive clonotypes appeared among same-patient CSF and blood CD4+ clonotypes. In some patient and control memory CD4+ samples, autoreactive clones were absent.

Sample: CD45RA- memory CD4+ T cells from PBMCs. The TCR originated in a human donor with narcolepsy. V and J are TRBV7-9 and TRBJ2-1; D tentatively reads TRBD1 or TRBD2 (6 bases each). The CDR3 region is CASRPETGRERSHEQFF. In DNA, the CDR3 is TGTGCCAGCAGACCAGAGACAGGACGGGAGAGATCCCATGAGCAGTTCTTC.